This T cell receptor (beta chain) derives from a study of T cells in Graves' hyperthyroidism and ophthalmopathy. Whole-study findings and limits: Blood also contained most expanded thyroid clonotypes above 0.001.

Diagnoses were established using clinical symptoms, serum thyroxine and TRAb, thyroid ultrasound and orbital computed tomography. CDR3 size: 16 residues. The germline CDR1 and CDR2 sequences are MGHRA and YSYEKL. Turning to this clonotype: What it binds is not known. Compared with germline, one end of the junction differs, possibly owing to a read error.

Amplified TCR beta CDR3 regions derived from RNA transcripts. The primer set for the first-round RT-PCR of the TCR CDR3 was HTBI. Each CDR3 protein gets one entry after TCRdb re-called the multiplex PCR reads with MiXCR. The sample contains approximately 500,000 distinct CDR3 sequences, 35% to 55% of which appear only once. Sequenced: peripheral blood or thyroid tissue (not recorded which). V and J are TRBV4-1 and TRBJ2-1; tentative D call: TRBD2 (6 bases). The receptor was derived from a woman aged 18-29 years with Graves' hyperthyroidism. CDR3 in amino acids: CASSQAAAGHYNEQFF. In DNA, the CDR3 is TGTGCCAGCAGCCAAGCGGCGGCGGGGCACTACAATGAGCAGTTCTTC.